This T cell receptor beta chain was recorded in a study of shared clonotypes between healthy human individuals. About the research overall: With ages of 18 to 49, the donors were two women and a few men. Study conclusions and caveats: Relative to clonotypes present in all four donors, those not shared had lower generation probabilities. Shared clonotypes: 4.5% to 5% naive CD4, under 4% naive CD8, 2.3% memory CD4, roughly 0.4% memory CD8. Across subsets, estimated richness was generally greater for naive than for memory populations.

Sequencing used immunoSEQ multiplex PCR; TCRdb keeps in-frame clones, though not all of them. The table lists hundreds of thousands of clones, around 67% of them singletons. This clone was picked up one time. What it recognizes is unknown. The specimen sequenced was memory CD4+ T cells sorted from blood. The subset is: CD45RA-negative fraction. The sequence came from a woman aged 25 to 39 in good health.

CDR3 sequence: CASSEFWGRGGELFF. As DNA, the CDR3 is TGCGCCAGCAGTGAGTTCTGGGGGAGAGGCGGGGAGCTGTTTTTT. J is TRBJ2-2 and V is TRBV10-2; D tentatively reads TRBD1 or TRBD2 (5 bases each). CDR1 and CDR2 (germline): WSHSY, SAAADI. Trimming removed 1 base from V and 7 bases from J, with 13 bases in between. This CDR3 is built from 15 residues.